This T cell receptor beta chain appears in the sequencing data of a study of T cell clonotyping in hematopoietic cell transplantation. Germline CDR1 is SEHNR and CDR2 is FQNEAQ (reference sequence). The V segment lost 6 bases and the J segment 3 bases; nucleotides outside the gene matches: 8. There are 15 residues in the CDR3. Described time point: recipient sample about 28 days before transplant, after cytoreduction. This clone occurred once. The method was immunoSEQ multiplex PCR; TCRdb's version includes in-frame clones alone and lacks a portion of them. In the table there are approximately 41,000 clones, less than 85% of which are singletons.

The chain combines TRBV7-9 with TRBJ1-1, with TRBD1 matching 9 bases. The sample here was peripheral blood mononuclear cells, taken before stem cell transplant. This receptor was identified in a man in his sixties with acute myeloid leukemia. Some clones in this sample may be carry-over from other donors' samples. In nucleotides, the CDR3 is TGTGCCAGCAGGACCCTACAGGGGGCGGACACTGAAGCTTTCTTT. Residues: CASRTLQGADTEAFF.